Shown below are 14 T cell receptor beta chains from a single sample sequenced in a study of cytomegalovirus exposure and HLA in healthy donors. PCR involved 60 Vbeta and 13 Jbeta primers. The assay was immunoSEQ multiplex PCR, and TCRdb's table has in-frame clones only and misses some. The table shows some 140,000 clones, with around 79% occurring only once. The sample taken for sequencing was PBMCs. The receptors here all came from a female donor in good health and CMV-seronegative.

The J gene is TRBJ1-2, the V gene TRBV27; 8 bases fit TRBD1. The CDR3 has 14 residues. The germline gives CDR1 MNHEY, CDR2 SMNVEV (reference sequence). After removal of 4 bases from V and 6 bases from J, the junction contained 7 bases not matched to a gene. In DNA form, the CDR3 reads TGTGCCAGCAGTTATGCCCCAGGGGGCCATGGCTACACCTTC. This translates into CASSYAPGGHGYTF.

CDR3 coding DNA: TGTGCCAGCCAGGGGACTAGCGGGAGAGTAGATACGCAGTATTTT. As protein: CASQGTSGRVDTQYF. The chain is built from TRBV2 and TRBJ2-3; TRBD2 matches 14 bases. The junction had 6 bases not matched to a gene; V was cut back by 8 bases and J by 5 bases. This CDR3 is 15 amino acids long. Germline CDR1 reads SNHLY; CDR2 reads FYNNEI.

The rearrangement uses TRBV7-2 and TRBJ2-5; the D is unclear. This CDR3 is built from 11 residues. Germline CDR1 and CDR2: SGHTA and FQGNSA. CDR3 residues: CTSSGEETQYF. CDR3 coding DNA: TGTACGAGTTCGGGTGAAGAGACCCAGTACTTC.

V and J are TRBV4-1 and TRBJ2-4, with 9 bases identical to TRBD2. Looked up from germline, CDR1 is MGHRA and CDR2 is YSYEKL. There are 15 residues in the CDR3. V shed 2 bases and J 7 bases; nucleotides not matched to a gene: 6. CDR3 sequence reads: CASSQIGGRVNIQYF. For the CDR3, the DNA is TGCGCCAGCAGCCAAATCGGCGGGAGGGTGAACATTCAGTACTTC.

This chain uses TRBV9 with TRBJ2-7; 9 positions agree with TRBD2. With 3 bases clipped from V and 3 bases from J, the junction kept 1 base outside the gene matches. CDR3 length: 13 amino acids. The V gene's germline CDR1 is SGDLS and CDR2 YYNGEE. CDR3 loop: CASSGSGGYEQYF. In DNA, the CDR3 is TGTGCCAGCAGCGGTAGCGGGGGCTACGAGCAGTACTTC.

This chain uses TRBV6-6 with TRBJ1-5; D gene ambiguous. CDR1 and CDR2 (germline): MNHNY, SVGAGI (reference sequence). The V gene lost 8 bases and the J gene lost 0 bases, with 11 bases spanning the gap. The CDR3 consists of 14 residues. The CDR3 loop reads CASLRHISNQPQHF. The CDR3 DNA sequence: TGTGCCAGCCTTCGACACATTAGCAATCAGCCCCAGCATTTT.

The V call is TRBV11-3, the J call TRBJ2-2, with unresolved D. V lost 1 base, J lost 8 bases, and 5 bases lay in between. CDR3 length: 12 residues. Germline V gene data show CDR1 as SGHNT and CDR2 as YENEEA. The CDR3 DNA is TGTGCCAGCAGCTTAGGTGTAGGGGAGCTGTTTTTT. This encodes CASSLGVGELFF.

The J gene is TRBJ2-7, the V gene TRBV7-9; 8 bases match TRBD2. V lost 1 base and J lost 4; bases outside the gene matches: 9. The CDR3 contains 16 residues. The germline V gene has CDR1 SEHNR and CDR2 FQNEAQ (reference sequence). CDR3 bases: TGTGCCAGCAGCTTAGAAGGTGGACTAGCCTCGTACGAGCAGTACTTC. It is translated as CASSLEGGLASYEQYF. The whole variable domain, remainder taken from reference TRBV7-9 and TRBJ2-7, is DTGVSQNPRHKITKRGQNVTFRCDPISEHNRLYWYRQTLGQGPEFLTYFQNEAQLEKSRLLSDRFSAERPKGSFSTLEIQRTEQGDSAMYLCASSLEGGLASYEQYFGPGTRLTVT.

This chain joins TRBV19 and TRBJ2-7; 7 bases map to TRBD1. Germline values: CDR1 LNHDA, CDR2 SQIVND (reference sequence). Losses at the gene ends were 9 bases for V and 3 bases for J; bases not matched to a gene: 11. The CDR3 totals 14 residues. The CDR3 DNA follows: TGTGCCAGCAGCACGGGACAGACCTTCTACGAGCAGTACTTC. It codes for CASSTGQTFYEQYF.

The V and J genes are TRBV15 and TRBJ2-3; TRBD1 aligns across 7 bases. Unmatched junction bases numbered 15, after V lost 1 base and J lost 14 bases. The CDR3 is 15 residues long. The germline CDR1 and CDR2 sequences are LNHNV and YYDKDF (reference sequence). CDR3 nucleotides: TGTGCCACCAGCAGAGTCACGGGGACAGCAGAAGTTGGGTATTTT. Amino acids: CATSRVTGTAEVGYF.

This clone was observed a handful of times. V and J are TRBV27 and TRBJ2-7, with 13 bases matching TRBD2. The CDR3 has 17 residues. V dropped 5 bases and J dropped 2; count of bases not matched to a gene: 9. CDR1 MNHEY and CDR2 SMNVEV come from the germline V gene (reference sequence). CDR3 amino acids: CASSPIGTSGGAYEQYF. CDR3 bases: TGTGCCAGCAGTCCAATAGGCACTAGCGGGGGGGCCTACGAGCAGTACTTC.

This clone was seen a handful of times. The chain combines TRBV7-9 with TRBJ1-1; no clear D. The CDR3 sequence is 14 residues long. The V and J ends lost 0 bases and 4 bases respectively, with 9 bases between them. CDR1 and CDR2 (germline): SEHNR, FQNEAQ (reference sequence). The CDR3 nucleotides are TGTGCCAGCAGCTTAGCAGGGAGGCTCACTGAAGCTTTCTTT. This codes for CASSLAGRLTEAFF.

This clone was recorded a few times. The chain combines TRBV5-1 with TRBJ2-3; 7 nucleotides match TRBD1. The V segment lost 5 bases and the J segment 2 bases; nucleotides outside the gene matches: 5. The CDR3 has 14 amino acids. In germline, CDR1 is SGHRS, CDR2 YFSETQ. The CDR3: CASSPDRSTDTQYF. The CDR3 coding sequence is TGCGCCAGCAGTCCGGACAGGTCCACAGATACGCAGTATTTT.

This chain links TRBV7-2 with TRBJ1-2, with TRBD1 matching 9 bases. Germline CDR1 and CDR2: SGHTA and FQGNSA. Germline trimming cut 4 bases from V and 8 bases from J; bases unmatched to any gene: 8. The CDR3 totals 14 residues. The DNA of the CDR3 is TGTGCCAGCAGCTCCCCGGGACAGGGACGAGGCTACACCTTC. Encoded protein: CASSSPGQGRGYTF.